This TCR beta chain was sequenced in a study of immune evolution from preneoplasia to lung adenocarcinoma. This table comes from immunoSEQ multiplex PCR, and its TCRdb copy is limited to in-frame clones, with some not included. Of over 14,000 clones detected, more than 80% appear once; the ten largest clones hold approximately 4.5%. Germline values: CDR1 SGDLS, CDR2 YYNGEE. V was clipped by 3 bases and J by 4 bases; unmatched bases: 6. CDR3 length: 14 amino acids. The source of this sequence is a person aged 65 to 85 with lung adenocarcinoma. Sequencing was done on a sample of FFPE minimally invasive lung adenocarcinoma tissue. The chain recombines TRBV9 with TRBJ1-1; 7 nucleotides match TRBD1. The CDR3, as DNA: TGTGCCAGCAGCGACAGGGGATTCGGCACTGAAGCTTTCTTT. Encoded protein: CASSDRGFGTEAFF.